The 16 T cell receptor beta chains given below trace back to one sample, sequenced in a study of TET2 disruption in CD19-targeted CAR T cells. Treatment defined: autologous CTL019 cells: CD19 CAR with 4-1BB and CD3 zeta domains. Some clones are missing from TCRdb's copy, which holds only in-frame ones; the method was immunoSEQ multiplex PCR. The listing contains fewer than 30,000 clones. Their antigens remain unidentified. This specimen was CD8- CAR+ T cells sorted from cultured blood T cells, taken for CD19 CAR T cell therapy. Specified subset: CD8-negative CAR-positive T cells from the infusion product. The receptor source for this set is a man aged 70-80 years with chronic lymphocytic leukemia.

Note on this clone: The read ends 3 residues before the CDR3 terminus; that terminus is restored from the germline J gene. The rearrangement joins TRBV18 to TRBJ1-1, with D possibly being TRBD1 (6 bases). This CDR3 spans 14 amino acids. Germline CDR1 is KGHSH and CDR2 is LQKENI. The sequenced part of the CDR3 DNA is TGTGCCAGCTCACCACCGGCCGAGGGGGATACG. As protein: CASSPPAEGDT. The whole CDR3 protein is CASSPPAEGDTAFF.

Turning to this clone: The sequence runs out 3 residues before the end of the CDR3; the remainder is reconstructed from the germline J gene. The chain joins TRBV5-1 to TRBJ2-3; 8 bases align to TRBD2. Germline CDR1 is SGHRS and CDR2 is YFSETQ. Unmatched junction bases numbered 5, after V lost 0 bases and J lost 2 bases. The CDR3 sequence is 16 residues long. The CDR3 spells CASSLDLAGPTDTQYF. CDR3 bases read: TGCGCCAGCAGCTTGGATCTAGCGGGCCCCACAGATACG.

On this clone itself: The observed sequence ends 3 residues before the CDR3 terminus, with the missing tail filled in from the germline J gene. The chain joins TRBV5-1 to TRBJ2-6; possible D gene TRBD1, 5 bases. CDR1 is SGHRS and CDR2 is YFSETQ in the germline V gene. This CDR3 region has 16 residues. Trimming cost V 4 bases and J 0 bases, with 11 bases left between them. The covered CDR3 bases are TGCGCCAGCAGCAAAGACAGATCCTCTGGGGCCAACGTC. As protein: CASSKDRSSGANV. In full, the CDR3 is CASSKDRSSGANVLTF.

In regard to this clone: The read is 3 residues too short to cover the CDR3 end, so that end is filled in from the germline J gene. The chain combines TRBV7-9 with TRBJ1-5, with no clear D. The V end lost 0 bases, the J end lost 5 bases, and 8 bases lay between the germline ends. Germline V gene lookup returns CDR1 SEHNR and CDR2 FQNEAQ (reference sequence). The CDR3 contains 14 residues. The sequenced CDR3 bases are TGTGCCAGCAGCTTAGCGGGCAGAGATCAGCCC. It is translated as CASSLAGRDQP. The CDR3 as a whole reads CASSLAGRDQPQHF.

Concerning this clone itself: The sequence runs out 3 residues before the end of the CDR3; the remainder is reconstructed from the germline J gene. The chain uses TRBV6-1 and TRBJ2-4, with D possibly matching TRBD2 (5 bases). The CDR3 covers 10 residues. The germline gives CDR1 MNHNS, CDR2 SASEGT. CDR3 DNA, as far as it was read: TGTGCCAGCAGTGACGCGGGT. Its protein is CASSDAG. The entire CDR3 protein is CASSDAGQYF.

As to this clone: Read data end 3 residues before the CDR3 end; the end is taken from the germline J gene. The chain joins TRBV4-2 to TRBJ1-6; TRBD1 is a possible D gene (5 bases). This CDR3 has 15 residues. With 0 bases removed from V and 10 bases from J, the gap between germline ends came to 13 bases. Germline lookup yields CDR1 LGHNA and CDR2 YNFKEQ. Partial CDR3 DNA: TGTGCCAGCAGCCAAGATCGCAGGGATGGGTCACCC. Amino acids: CASSQDRRDGSP. The whole CDR3 protein reads CASSQDRRDGSPLHF.

Comments on this clone: The read comes to an end 3 residues before the CDR3 does, leaving the germline J gene to fill in the end. The J gene is TRBJ2-1, the V gene TRBV16; no clear D gene. This CDR3 region has 13 residues. Germline assignment: CDR1 KGHSY and CDR2 FQNENV. V was cut by 0 bases and J by 9 bases, with 9 bases left in between. Incomplete CDR3 DNA: TGTGCCAGCAGCCAATCTGGGCCCGGTGAG. It specifies CASSQSGPGE. The entire CDR3 sequence reads CASSQSGPGEQFF.

Notes on this clone: The sequence runs out 3 residues before the end of the CDR3; the remainder is reconstructed from the germline J gene. The rearrangement uses TRBV20-1 and TRBJ2-7, with 8 bases fitting TRBD2. Trimming at V came to 5 bases and at J to 4 bases, leaving 13 bases not matched to a gene. CDR1 and CDR2 (germline): DFQATT, SNEGSKA (reference sequence). This CDR3 is 15 amino acids long. CDR3 sequence reads: CSAPRGGQGGYEQYF. CDR3 DNA (partial): TGCAGTGCTCCTCGGGGGGGTCAGGGAGGGTACGAG.

About this clone itself: The read ends 3 residues before the CDR3 terminus; that terminus is restored from the germline J gene. This sequence joins TRBV5-1 and TRBJ1-4; 7 positions match TRBD1. This CDR3 region has 15 residues. Trimming cost V 2 bases and J 5 bases; bases outside gene matches: 6. The germline CDR1 and CDR2 sequences are SGHRS and YFSETQ. The CDR3 spells CASSLQGSGNEKLFF. CDR3 DNA (partial): TGCGCCAGCAGCTTACAGGGGAGCGGAAATGAAAAA.

As for this clone: The read stops 3 residues short of the end of the CDR3; the missing end is completed from the germline J gene. The rearrangement links TRBV10-3 to TRBJ1-5; 7 bases line up with TRBD1. The CDR3 has 14 amino acids. Germline trimming cut 4 bases from V and 4 bases from J; bases unmatched to any gene: 4. CDR1 and CDR2 (germline): ENHRY, SYGVKD. CDR3 bases read: TGTGCCATCAGTGGGGGACAGCCTAATCAGCCC. It codes for CAISGGQPNQP. The entire CDR3 protein reads CAISGGQPNQPQHF.

On this clone: From the germline J gene comes the end of the CDR3, since the read stops 3 residues before it. V is TRBV7-3 and J is TRBJ2-4; maybe TRBD2 (5 bases). CDR1 and CDR2 (germline): SGHTA, FQGTGA. The CDR3 length is 15 residues. The CDR3 spells CASSLTRAGSYGQYF. The DNA read from the CDR3 is TGTGCCAGCAGCTTAACGAGGGCCGGCAGCTATGGT.

Remarks on this clone: The read terminates 3 residues ahead of where the CDR3 ends, so the germline J gene completes it. The V call is TRBV10-3, the J call TRBJ1-1, with D maybe TRBD1 (6 bases). The CDR3 sequence is 17 residues long. Germline V lookup: CDR1 ENHRY, CDR2 SYGVKD. The CDR3 reads CAISDPQQGLAKNIAFF. The CDR3 bases that were read are TGTGCCATCAGTGATCCCCAGCAGGGGTTAGCCAAAAACATT.

About this clone: The read ends 3 residues before the CDR3 terminus; that terminus is restored from the germline J gene. The chain is built from TRBV25-1 and TRBJ1-2, with TRBD1 identical over 9 bases. V shed 4 bases and J 4 bases; nucleotides not matched to a gene: 4. Germline assignment: CDR1 MGHDK and CDR2 SYGVNS. The CDR3 extends over 14 amino acids. The CDR3 bases that were read are TGTGCCAGCAGTGGGGGGACAGGGTCCTATGGC. It specifies CASSGGTGSYG. The whole CDR3 sequence reads CASSGGTGSYGYTF.

For this clone: The read halts 3 residues ahead of the CDR3 end, with the missing end drawn from the germline J gene. This chain links TRBV2 with TRBJ2-4, with 7 bases matching TRBD1. CDR1 SNHLY and CDR2 FYNNEI come from the germline V gene. The CDR3 consists of 15 residues. Incomplete CDR3 DNA: TGTGCCAGCAGGGACCCCAGGGGGAGCAATCAGCCT. Its protein product is CASRDPRGSNQP. In full, the CDR3 reads CASRDPRGSNQPQYF.

Turning to this clone: The read ends 3 residues shy of where the CDR3 ends; the end is completed using the germline J gene. This chain links TRBV28 with TRBJ1-1, with D unresolved. Germline CDR1 is MDHEN and CDR2 is SYDVKM. V shed 6 bases and J shed 6 bases, with 14 bases lying between them. The CDR3 spans 13 residues. CDR3 in amino acids: CASSGQGLPEAFF. The DNA read from the CDR3 is TGTGCCAGCAGCGGCCAAGGGCTTCCTGAA.

With respect to this clone: The read is 3 residues too short to cover the CDR3 end, so that end is filled in from the germline J gene. This chain connects TRBV20-1 to TRBJ2-3; TRBD1 matches 10 bases. The germline V gene encodes CDR1 DFQATT and CDR2 SNEGSKA (reference sequence). Losses at the gene ends were 2 bases for V and 1 base for J; bases not matched to a gene: 6. The CDR3 extends over 16 amino acids. CDR3 loop: CSARPTGGQGTDTQYF. CDR3 DNA, as far as it was read: TGCAGTGCTAGACCGACAGGGGGCCAAGGCACAGATACG.